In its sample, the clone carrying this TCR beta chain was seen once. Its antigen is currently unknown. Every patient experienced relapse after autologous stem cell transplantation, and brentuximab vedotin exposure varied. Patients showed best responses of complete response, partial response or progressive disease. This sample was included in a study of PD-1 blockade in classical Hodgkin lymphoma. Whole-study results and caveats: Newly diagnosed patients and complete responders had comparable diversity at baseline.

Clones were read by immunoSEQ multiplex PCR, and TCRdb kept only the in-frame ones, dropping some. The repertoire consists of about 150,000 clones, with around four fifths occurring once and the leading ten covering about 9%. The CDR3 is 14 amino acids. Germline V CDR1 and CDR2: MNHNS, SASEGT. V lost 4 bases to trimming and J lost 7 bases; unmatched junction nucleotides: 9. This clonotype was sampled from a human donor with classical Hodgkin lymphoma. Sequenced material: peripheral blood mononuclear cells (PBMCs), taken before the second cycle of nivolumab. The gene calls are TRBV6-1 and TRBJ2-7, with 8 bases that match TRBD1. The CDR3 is CASSVSDTGGEQYF. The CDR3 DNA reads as TGTGCCAGCAGTGTTTCTGACACAGGGGGTGAGCAGTACTTC.